A selection of T cell receptor beta chains follows, all from one sample in a study of T cells in Graves' hyperthyroidism and ophthalmopathy. TCRdb re-derived calls from the multiplex PCR reads in MiXCR, one entry per CDR3 protein. The data show 300,000 to 450,000 distinct CDR3 sequences, about 18% seen once. The specimen sequenced was blood. Receptor source: a man younger than 30 with Graves' ophthalmopathy. Each CDR3 is given with its conserved first and last residue. The D gene is left open where the match is weak. The size of a clone is reported for some rows only, either as once, few or many, or as a class for expanded clones.

d_call: TRBD1; clone_size: many; v_call: TRBV3-1; j_call: TRBJ2-5; cdr3_aa: CASSTRQGEGETQYF; cdr3_nt: TGTGCCAGCAGCACCCGACAGGGGGAGGGCGAGACCCAGTACTTC
d_call: TRBD2; clone_size: few; v_call: TRBV6-1; j_call: TRBJ2-3; cdr3_aa: CASIGGTGFSSATDTQYF; cdr3_nt: TGTGCCAGCATCGGGGGGACGGGATTTAGCTCGGCGACAGATACGCAGTATTTT
d_call: TRBD1; clone_size: many; v_call: TRBV7-8; j_call: TRBJ1-1; cdr3_aa: CASSAGTGSTEAFF; cdr3_nt: TGTGCCAGCAGCGCCGGGACAGGGTCGACTGAAGCTTTCTTT
d_call: NA; clone_size: NA; v_call: TRBV6-5; j_call: TRBJ1-6; cdr3_aa: CASSYTPGNGYNSPLHF; cdr3_nt: TGTGCCAGCAGTTACACCCCGGGGAATGGCTATAATTCACCCCTCCACTTT
d_call: NA; clone_size: few; v_call: TRBV5-8; j_call: TRBJ1-3; cdr3_aa: CASSTRTVSGNTIYF; cdr3_nt: TGTGCCAGCAGCACCAGGACGGTCTCTGGAAACACCATATATTTT
d_call: NA; clone_size: few; v_call: TRBV20-1; j_call: TRBJ1-4; cdr3_aa: CSARPRGVNEKLFF; cdr3_nt: TGCAGTGCTAGGCCCCGCGGGGTTAATGAAAAACTGTTTTTT
d_call: NA; clone_size: NA; v_call: TRBV6-1; j_call: TRBJ1-1; cdr3_aa: CASSQPGVTEAFF; cdr3_nt: TGTGCCAGCAGTCAACCAGGGGTTACTGAAGCTTTCTTT
d_call: TRBD1; clone_size: many; v_call: TRBV18; j_call: TRBJ1-1; cdr3_aa: CASSTGQGNTEAFF; cdr3_nt: TGTGCCAGCTCAACGGGACAGGGGAACACTGAAGCTTTCTTT
d_call: TRBD1; clone_size: NA; v_call: TRBV6-1; j_call: TRBJ1-2; cdr3_aa: CASSKGQGNGYTF; cdr3_nt: TGTGCCAGCAGTAAGGGACAGGGAAATGGCTACACCTTC
d_call: TRBD2; clone_size: NA; v_call: TRBV6-2/TRBV6-3; j_call: TRBJ2-7; cdr3_aa: CASSPGAGTSSYEQYF; cdr3_nt: TGTGCCAGCAGCCCTGGTGCCGGGACTAGCTCCTACGAGCAGTACTTC
d_call: TRBD1; clone_size: many; v_call: TRBV20-1; j_call: TRBJ2-1; cdr3_aa: CSARGAGQGVF; cdr3_nt: TGCAGTGCTAGAGGCGCGGGACAGGGCGTCTTC
d_call: NA; clone_size: many; v_call: TRBV11-2; j_call: TRBJ2-3; cdr3_aa: CASGAGDTQYF; cdr3_nt: TGTGCCAGCGGCGCGGGAGATACGCAGTATTTT
d_call: NA; clone_size: many; v_call: TRBV6-5; j_call: TRBJ1-2; cdr3_aa: CAARYGANYGYTF; cdr3_nt: TGTGCCGCACGTTACGGGGCTAACTATGGCTACACCTTC